Following are 29 T cell receptor beta chains from one sample sequenced in a study of T cell responses to AZD1222 COVID-19 vaccine (dated by TCRdb to the early 2020s). Libraries were built with the immunoSEQ multiplex PCR assay. Held by TCRdb, this immuneACCESS table contains in-frame sequences only and omits some clones. Under half of the omission traces to an unresolved V gene where checked; the cause of the rest is unknown. In this sample the table shows about 93,000 clones, around 86% of which occur a single time. Jointly, the top ten make up approximately 7.9% of the sample. This specimen's time point label, per the study, means: baseline before first vaccination. The sequences come from peripheral blood, collected on day 0 of AZD1222 vaccination. Every receptor here comes from an adult in good health.

The chain couples TRBV7-3 to TRBJ2-3; D possibly corresponds to TRBD2 (5 bases). This CDR3 spans 16 amino acids. CDR1 is SGHTA and CDR2 is FQGTGA in the germline V gene. The V gene lost 5 bases and the J gene lost 4 bases, with 19 bases spanning the gap. The CDR3 loop is CASSPSDFSPPDTQYF. DNA of the CDR3: TGTGCCAGCAGCCCCTCGGACTTTAGCCCCCCAGATACGCAGTATTTT.

The V call is TRBV9, the J call TRBJ2-1; D not resolved. The CDR3 contains 11 residues. Trimming left V 4 bases short and J 6 bases short, with 5 bases between. Germline CDR1 SGDLS, CDR2 YYNGEE. The CDR3 loop is CASSPANEQFF. The DNA of the CDR3 is TGTGCCAGCAGCCCGGCCAATGAGCAGTTCTTC.

V and J are TRBV28 and TRBJ1-2; 8 bases align to TRBD1. J lost 4 bases, V lost 11 bases, and 9 bases had no gene match. This CDR3 is built from 13 residues. In germline, CDR1 is MDHEN, CDR2 SYDVKM. This chain's CDR3 is CAFSRDRSYGYTF. The DNA for the CDR3 is TGTGCCTTCTCCCGGGACAGGAGCTATGGCTACACCTTC.

The sample holds one count of this clone. This chain uses TRBV2 with TRBJ1-1, with 7 bases matching TRBD1. Trimming at V came to 6 bases and at J to 2 bases, leaving 6 bases not matched to a gene. CDR3 length equals 14 residues. In germline, CDR1 is SNHLY, CDR2 FYNNEI. CDR3 loop: CASRPGTVNTEAFF. The CDR3 region has the DNA TGTGCCAGCAGGCCCGGGACAGTTAACACTGAAGCTTTCTTT.

The V gene is TRBV5-4, the J gene TRBJ2-7; TRBD2 is a possible D gene (6 bases). The ends were cut back, 5 bases at V and 3 bases at J, with 15 bases in the middle. Per the germline V gene, CDR1 is SGHNT and CDR2 is YYREEE (reference sequence). There are 14 residues in the CDR3. The DNA for the CDR3 is TGTGCCAGCAGTACCCCGGGAGAGGACTACGAGCAGTACTTC. It specifies CASSTPGEDYEQYF.

The V gene is TRBV2, the J gene TRBJ1-1; TRBD1 matches 9 bases. The V segment lost 7 bases and the J segment 3 bases; nucleotides outside the gene matches: 12. This CDR3 is 16 amino acids long. Germline-derived CDR1 and CDR2 are SNHLY and FYNNEI. Written as DNA, the CDR3 is TGTGCCAGCATCAGGGGACAGGGAAGGGGTGACACTGAAGCTTTCTTT. It yields the protein CASIRGQGRGDTEAFF.

The CDR3 bases are TGTGCCAGCAGACCTAGCGGGAGGGCCTTATACGAGCAGTACTTC. Translating it yields CASRPSGRALYEQYF. The genes are TRBV7-2 and TRBJ2-7; 12 nucleotides align to TRBD2. Germline CDR1 reads SGHTA; CDR2 reads FQGNSA. The CDR3 runs to 15 residues. With 6 bases clipped from V and 4 bases from J, the junction kept 7 bases outside the gene matches. Drawing the rest from reference TRBV7-2 and TRBJ2-7, the complete variable domain is GAGVSQSPSNKVTEKGKDVELRCDPISGHTALYWYRQSLGQGLEFLIYFQGNSAPDKSGLPSDRFSAERTGGSVSTLTIQRTQQEDSAVYLCASRPSGRALYEQYFGPGTRLTVT.

The rearrangement links TRBV7-8 to TRBJ2-1; D tentatively fits TRBD1 or TRBD2 (5 bases each). The CDR3 is 16 amino acids. Germline V gene data show CDR1 as SGHVS and CDR2 as FQNEAQ. V was pared by 2 bases and J by 7 bases, with 18 bases between. The chain's CDR3 is CASSLPWGKEGNEQFF. The CDR3, as DNA: TGTGCCAGCAGCTTACCCTGGGGGAAAGAAGGTAATGAGCAGTTCTTC.

A few counts support this clone. V gene TRBV9 combines with J gene TRBJ1-3, with no clear D. The CDR3 has 17 residues. Looked up from germline, CDR1 is SGDLS and CDR2 is YYNGEE. The V gene lost 0 bases and the J gene lost 4 bases, with 17 bases spanning the gap. The CDR3 nucleotides read TGTGCCAGCAGCGTAGGCCCCTCAAGGACTCTCGGAAACACCATATATTTT. Its translation: CASSVGPSRTLGNTIYF.

The chain employs TRBV6-6 and TRBJ1-2; TRBD1 matches at 7 bases. Trimming cost V 4 bases and J 4 bases; bases outside gene matches: 6. Germline assignment: CDR1 MNHNY and CDR2 SVGAGI (reference sequence). This CDR3 is 14 amino acids long. CDR3 bases: TGTGCCAGCAGTTTGGGACAGCTTAGCTATGGCTACACCTTC. This encodes CASSLGQLSYGYTF.

The J gene is TRBJ2-6, the V gene TRBV6-5; no clear D gene. The CDR3 has 13 amino acids. The germline V gene encodes CDR1 MNHEY and CDR2 SVGAGI. V was cut by 11 bases and J by 0 bases, with 8 bases left in between. CDR3: CACLVSGANVLTF. Written as DNA, the CDR3 is TGTGCCTGCCTAGTCTCTGGGGCCAACGTCCTGACTTTC.

This chain uses TRBV6-5 with TRBJ2-1; D gene ambiguous. CDR3 length: 13 amino acids. Germline assignment: CDR1 MNHEY and CDR2 SVGAGI. Trimming took 5 bases from V and 4 from J, leaving 9 bases between them. For the CDR3, the DNA is TGTGCCAGCAGTCCCGACTTGTACAATGAGCAGTTCTTC. This sequence encodes CASSPDLYNEQFF.

This rearrangement joins TRBV5-1 to TRBJ2-6; D could derive from TRBD1 or TRBD2 (7 bases each). This CDR3 has 17 residues. Trimming pared 4 bases from V and 0 bases from J, leaving 14 bases between. Germline loops: CDR1 SGHRS, CDR2 YFSETQ. CDR3 amino acids: CASSPQGGSSGANVLTF. CDR3 DNA sequence: TGCGCCAGCAGCCCCCAGGGGGGGAGCTCTGGGGCCAACGTCCTGACTTTC.

The chain couples TRBV12-5 to TRBJ2-6; TRBD1 agrees at 9 bases. The CDR3 contains 16 residues. The V segment lost 6 bases and the J segment 2 bases; nucleotides outside the gene matches: 5. Germline CDR1 LGHNT, CDR2 FRNRAP. In DNA, the CDR3 is TGTGCTAGTGGGGAATACAGGGGGCCTGGGGCCAACGTCCTGACTTTC. It yields the protein CASGEYRGPGANVLTF.

J is TRBJ1-1 and V is TRBV29-1; D is ambiguous. Per the germline V gene, CDR1 is SQVTM and CDR2 is ANQGSEA. This CDR3 is 12 amino acids long. The V and J ends lost 5 bases and 0 bases respectively, with 7 bases between them. The CDR3 loop is CSVRLLNTEAFF. CDR3 nucleotide sequence: TGCAGCGTTCGACTATTGAACACTGAAGCTTTCTTT.

The chain uses TRBV13 and TRBJ1-6; D is ambiguous. Trimming took off 2 bases at V and 9 bases at J, with 5 bases between the two ends. The length of the CDR3 is 12 residues. Germline V gene lookup returns CDR1 PRHDT and CDR2 FYEKMQ (reference sequence). The CDR3 coding sequence is TGTGCCAGCAGCTTACCCCGTTCACCCCTCCACTTT. Translation gives CASSLPRSPLHF.

The DNA of the CDR3 is TGCGCCAGCAGCTTGGGGGGACTAGCGCCTCAAGAGACCCAGTACTTC. This encodes CASSLGGLAPQETQYF. The rearrangement uses TRBV5-1 and TRBJ2-5; 10 bases agree with TRBD2. The trim removed 0 bases at V and 2 bases at J, leaving 4 bases unmatched. CDR3 size: 16 residues. Germline loops: CDR1 SGHRS, CDR2 YFSETQ.

In DNA form, the CDR3 reads TGTGCCAGCAGTTTACGCCAGCAAGAGACCCAGTACTTC. Residues: CASSLRQQETQYF. This sequence joins TRBV27 and TRBJ2-5; D uncertain. The ends were cut back, 2 bases at V and 2 bases at J, with 6 bases in the middle. The CDR3 is made up of 13 amino acids. Germline V gene sequence: CDR1 MNHEY, CDR2 SMNVEV (reference sequence).

This clone was recorded a few times. V and J are TRBV5-1 and TRBJ1-2; D is perhaps TRBD1 (6 bases). This CDR3 comprises 12 residues. CDR1 is SGHRS, CDR2 YFSETQ, per germline. V shed 4 bases and J shed 8 bases, with 12 bases lying between them. The CDR3 reads CASSKGGEGYTF. The CDR3 DNA is TGCGCCAGCAGCAAAGGGGGAGAGGGCTACACCTTC. Complete variable domain (other parts from reference TRBV5-1 and TRBJ1-2): KAGVTQTPRYLIKTRGQQVTLSCSPISGHRSVSWYQQTPGQGLQFLFEYFSETQRNKGNFPGRFSGRQFSNSRSEMNVSTLELGDSALYLCASSKGGEGYTFGSGTRLTVV.

This clone occurred a few times. V is TRBV9 and J is TRBJ1-2, with 8 bases matching TRBD1. The CDR3 runs to 15 residues. CDR1 is SGDLS, CDR2 YYNGEE, per germline. Germline trimming cut 0 bases from V and 2 bases from J; bases unmatched to any gene: 3. As DNA, the CDR3 is TGTGCCAGCAGCGTAGGTGGGACAGGAAACTATGGCTACACCTTC. It codes for CASSVGGTGNYGYTF.

The gene calls are TRBV27 and TRBJ2-1, with TRBD2 matching 14 bases. The CDR3 extends over 16 amino acids. V lost 3 bases, J lost 7 bases, and 5 bases stayed unmatched. Germline V gene lookup returns CDR1 MNHEY and CDR2 SMNVEV (reference sequence). The CDR3 loop reads CASSLTSGRAMNEQFF. DNA for the CDR3: TGTGCCAGCAGTTTGACTAGCGGGAGGGCTATGAATGAGCAGTTCTTC.

The J gene is TRBJ1-5, the V gene TRBV28; D uncertain. The CDR3 extends over 14 amino acids. Deletions cut 6 bases from V and 2 bases from J, with 11 bases between. From germline, CDR1 is MDHEN and CDR2 SYDVKM. This chain's CDR3 is CASSPLGRNQPQHF. CDR3 DNA sequence: TGTGCCAGCAGCCCCCTAGGGCGCAATCAGCCCCAGCATTTT.

The chain recombines TRBV7-3 with TRBJ2-1; TRBD2 matches 13 bases. This CDR3 comprises 15 residues. CDR1 is SGHTA, CDR2 FQGTGA, per germline. The trim removed 5 bases at V and 7 bases at J, leaving 5 bases unmatched. This CDR3 reads CASSQGLAGRNEQFF. The CDR3 bases are TGTGCCAGCAGCCAGGGACTAGCGGGACGTAATGAGCAGTTCTTC.

The sample holds a few counts of this clone. This sequence joins TRBV24-1 and TRBJ2-3; D perhaps matches TRBD1 (6 bases). The ends were cut back, 5 bases at V and 5 bases at J, with 16 bases in the middle. Germline V gives CDR1 KGHDR, CDR2 SFDVKD. The CDR3 runs 15 residues. The CDR3 bases are TGTGCCACCAGTGTTGAAGGGGGTGAAGGAGATACGCAGTATTTT. Encoded protein: CATSVEGGEGDTQYF.

This chain connects TRBV7-2 to TRBJ2-1; D remains ambiguous. The CDR3 has 13 residues. Trimming took off 5 bases at V and 6 bases at J, with 11 bases between the two ends. Germline loops: CDR1 SGHTA, CDR2 FQGNSA. The CDR3 DNA is TGTGCCAGCAGCACTGGACCCCTCAATGAGCAGTTCTTC. It is translated as CASSTGPLNEQFF.

The V and J genes are TRBV7-9 and TRBJ1-3, with D unclear. Germline V gene data show CDR1 as SEHNR and CDR2 as FQNEAQ (reference sequence). V lost 5 bases and J 1 base, leaving 12 bases between the germline ends. The CDR3 runs 15 residues. CDR3 DNA sequence: TGTGCCAGCAGCGGCACACCAGAGTCTGGAAACACCATATATTTT. Amino acid sequence: CASSGTPESGNTIYF. Drawing the rest from reference TRBV7-9 and TRBJ1-3, the complete variable domain is DTGVSQNPRHKITKRGQNVTFRCDPISEHNRLYWYRQTLGQGPEFLTYFQNEAQLEKSRLLSDRFSAERPKGSFSTLEIQRTEQGDSAMYLCASSGTPESGNTIYFGEGSWLTVV.

This chain joins TRBV10-1 and TRBJ2-3, with TRBD2 identical over 9 bases. Germline V gene lookup returns CDR1 WNHNN and CDR2 SYGVQD (reference sequence). With V trimmed by 0 bases and J by 2 bases, 3 bases remained unmatched. This CDR3 spans 16 amino acids. CDR3 in amino acids: CASSESREGPTDTQYF. The DNA for the CDR3 is TGCGCCAGCAGTGAGTCGCGGGAGGGCCCCACAGATACGCAGTATTTT.

J is TRBJ2-7 and V is TRBV3-1 (or the pseudogene TRBV3-2); D ambiguous. Germline assignment: CDR1 LGHDT and CDR2 YNNKEL (reference sequence). V was cut by 3 bases and J by 5 bases, with 11 bases left in between. This CDR3 is 13 amino acids long. The CDR3 bases are TGTGCCAGCAGCCAGGAAGCTAGGGACGAGCAGTACTTC. This gives the protein CASSQEARDEQYF.

The chain employs TRBV4-2 and TRBJ1-1, with D perhaps matching TRBD1 (6 bases). Germline lookup yields CDR1 LGHNA and CDR2 YNFKEQ. The length of the CDR3 is 15 residues. V was shortened by 0 bases and J by 4 bases, with 12 bases between the two germline ends. Here the CDR3 reads CASSQENRAGTEAFF. DNA for the CDR3: TGTGCCAGCAGCCAAGAGAACAGGGCTGGCACTGAAGCTTTCTTT.